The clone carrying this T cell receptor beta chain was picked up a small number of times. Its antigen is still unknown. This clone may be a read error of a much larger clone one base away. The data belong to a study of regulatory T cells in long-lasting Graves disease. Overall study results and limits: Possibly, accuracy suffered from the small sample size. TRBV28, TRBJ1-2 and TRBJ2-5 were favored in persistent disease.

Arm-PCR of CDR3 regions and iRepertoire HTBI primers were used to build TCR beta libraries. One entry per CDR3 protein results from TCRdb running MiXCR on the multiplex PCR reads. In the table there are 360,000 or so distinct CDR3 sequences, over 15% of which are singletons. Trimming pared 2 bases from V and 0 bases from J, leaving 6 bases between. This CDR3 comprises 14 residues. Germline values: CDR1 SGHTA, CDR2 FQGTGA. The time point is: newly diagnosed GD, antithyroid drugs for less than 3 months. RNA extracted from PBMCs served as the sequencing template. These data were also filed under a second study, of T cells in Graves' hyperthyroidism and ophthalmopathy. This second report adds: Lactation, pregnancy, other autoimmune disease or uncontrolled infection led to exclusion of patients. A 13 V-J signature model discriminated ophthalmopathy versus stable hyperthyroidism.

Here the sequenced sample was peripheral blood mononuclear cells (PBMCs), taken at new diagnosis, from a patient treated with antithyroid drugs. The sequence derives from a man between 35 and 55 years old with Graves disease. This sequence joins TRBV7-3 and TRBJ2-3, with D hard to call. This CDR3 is CASSLDASTDTQYF. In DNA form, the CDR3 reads TGTGCCAGCAGCTTAGATGCTAGCACAGATACGCAGTATTTT.